Listed here are 10 T cell receptor beta chains from one sample, sequenced in a study of tumor-infiltrating lymphocytes in primary liver carcinoma. The roughly 18-34 mg bulk tissue piece was not sorted before simultaneous RNA and DNA extraction. Starting from 500 ng of total RNA, TCR beta cDNA was produced with a primer in the constant region. ARM-PCR was slightly modified, and three nested multiplex PCR rounds with it gave rise to the TCR beta libraries. With TRBV1-TRBV30 forward primers and a C-beta reverse primer, the first two PCR rounds were run for approximately 10 cycles each. TCRdb re-analysed the multiplex PCR reads in MiXCR, keeping a single row per CDR3 protein. The sample lists about 44,000 distinct CDR3 sequences; 60% to 75% were seen once. The sample taken for sequencing was liver tumor tissue from sampling region 3. Subset in this sample: tumor region T3, left-lateral pole. The receptors were sampled from a middle-aged man with primary liver carcinoma and hepatitis B virus infection.

This clonotype was seen at least ten times. This chain connects TRBV4-1 to TRBJ2-1; D could derive from TRBD1 or TRBD2 (6 bases each). This CDR3 region has 15 residues. Deletions cut 0 bases from V and 4 bases from J, with 10 bases between. Germline V gene sequence: CDR1 MGHRA, CDR2 YSYEKL. The CDR3 sequence is CASSQEVGGYNEQFF. CDR3 nucleotides: TGCGCCAGCAGCCAAGAGGTAGGGGGGTACAATGAGCAGTTCTTC.

The V call is TRBV10-2, the J call TRBJ2-3; possible D gene TRBD2, 6 bases. The CDR3 contains 15 residues. The V end lost 4 bases, the J end lost 6 bases, and 17 bases lay between the germline ends. Germline lookup yields CDR1 WSHSY and CDR2 SAAADI. The CDR3 region has the DNA TGCGCCAGCAGTGGCCCCAGACTGGCGGGGGATACGCAGTATTTT. Translated: CASSGPRLAGDTQYF.

In regard to this clonotype: Relative to the germline gene, one junction end is altered; a read error may explain this. This chain links TRBV6-5 with TRBJ1-1, with D perhaps TRBD1 (5 bases). Germline loops: CDR1 MNHEY, CDR2 SVGAGI. CDR3 length: 14 residues. The CDR3 protein is CASSLGGTNTGAFF. CDR3 DNA sequence: TGTGCCAGCAGCTTGGGGGGAACGAACACTGGAGCTTTCTTT.

The CDR3 loop reads CASSLGHKYRGTQYF. The CDR3 DNA sequence: TGTGCCAGCAGCTTGGGACATAAGTACAGGGGTACGCAGTATTTT. V is TRBV13 and J is TRBJ2-3, with 7 positions matching TRBD1. This CDR3 is 15 amino acids long. CDR1 PRHDT and CDR2 FYEKMQ come from the germline V gene (reference sequence). V lost 3 bases and J lost 8; bases outside the gene matches: 11.

As concerns this clonotype: The conserved phenylalanine or tryptophan normally closing the CDR3 is absent here, so this likely arose from a read error. The chain uses TRBV10-3 and TRBJ2-5; D is uncertain. Looked up from germline, CDR1 is ENHRY and CDR2 is SYGVKD. The CDR3 is made up of 14 amino acids. The CDR3 DNA reads TGTGCCGTCAGTGAGTCTAGGAACCAAGAGACCCAGTACATC. It specifies CAVSESRNQETQYI.

Note on this clonotype: One end of the junction fails to match germline, which may point to a read error. CDR3 bases: TGTGCCATCAGATCAGGACAGGGGACCTACAGTGAGCAATTCTTC. Its translation is CAIRSGQGTYSEQFF. The chain carries TRBV10-3 and TRBJ2-1; 9 bases are shared with TRBD1. The CDR3 spans 15 residues. Germline V gene lookup returns CDR1 ENHRY and CDR2 SYGVKD.

For this clonotype: At one of its ends the junction is not consistent with the germline gene, which may arise from a read error. CDR3 DNA sequence: TGCGCCAGTAGCTTGGTTTTGGGTGCCACCTACGAGCAGTACTTC. Translated: CASSLVLGATYEQYF. The V gene is TRBV5-1, the J gene TRBJ2-7; D is ambiguous. The CDR3 is made up of 15 amino acids. CDR1 is SGHRS and CDR2 is YFSETQ in the germline V gene.

In regard to this clonotype: The junction and the germline gene differ at one end; a read error may be behind it. The V gene is TRBV11-2, the J gene TRBJ1-1; D call uncertain. The CDR3 extends over 14 amino acids. Germline V lookup: CDR1 SGHAT, CDR2 FQNNGV. CDR3 loop: CASSTAGSITEASF. CDR3 DNA sequence: TGTGCCAGCAGCACAGCAGGTTCCATAACTGAAGCTTCCTTT.

V usage is TRBV2 and J usage is TRBJ2-1, with D perhaps being TRBD1 or TRBD2 (6 bases each). V was shortened by 2 bases and J by 0 bases, with 14 bases between the two germline ends. CDR1 is SNHLY, CDR2 FYNNEI, per germline. The CDR3 covers 17 residues. CDR3 sequence: CASSEKGGDISYNEQFF. CDR3 DNA: TGTGCCAGCAGTGAAAAGGGGGGCGATATCTCCTACAATGAGCAGTTCTTC.

The rearrangement links TRBV11-2 to TRBJ2-7; 11 bases agree with TRBD2. The CDR3 runs to 14 residues. From germline, CDR1 is SGHAT and CDR2 FQNNGV. The CDR3 region has the DNA TGTACCAACAAAAGACTAGCGGGAATCTACGAGCAGTACTTC. Protein sequence: CTNKRLAGIYEQYF.